These 18 T cell receptor beta chains share one sample of origin, sequenced in a study of T cell responses to AZD1222 COVID-19 vaccine. Profiling relied on immunoSEQ multiplex PCR, and the TCRdb table lists in-frame clones only, not all of them. The table lists about 150,000 clones, 70% to 90% of them singletons. This sample comprised peripheral blood, obtained after recovery from COVID-19. The source is an adult who had recovered from COVID-19.

The rearrangement uses TRBV7-9 and TRBJ1-2; 9 nucleotides line up with TRBD1. V lost 5 bases and J lost 4; bases outside the gene matches: 5. This CDR3 spans 14 amino acids. Germline-derived CDR1 and CDR2 are SEHNR and FQNEAQ (reference sequence). For the CDR3, the DNA is TGTGCCAGCAGCAATGGACAGGGGTCCTATGGCTACACCTTC. This gives the protein CASSNGQGSYGYTF.

The chain combines TRBV7-8 with TRBJ1-6, with D possibly being TRBD1 (5 bases). The CDR3 is 14 residues long. Germline-derived CDR1 and CDR2 are SGHVS and FQNEAQ. Trimming stripped 3 bases from V and 8 bases from J, with 11 bases between. This CDR3 is CASSFRGSDSPLHF. In DNA form, the CDR3 reads TGTGCCAGCAGCTTTCGGGGCTCGGATTCACCCCTCCACTTT.

The V and J genes are TRBV19 and TRBJ1-1; D may be TRBD1 (5 bases). Trimming removed 6 bases from V and 6 bases from J, with 14 bases in between. The CDR3 loop spans 13 amino acids. Germline loops: CDR1 LNHDA, CDR2 SQIVND (reference sequence). CDR3 bases: TGTGCCAGTAGCTCGGTCTGGGGGGCTGAAGCTTTCTTT. It is translated as CASSSVWGAEAFF.

This chain uses TRBV3-1 (or the pseudogene TRBV3-2) with TRBJ2-1; 14 bases map to TRBD2. Germline loops: CDR1 LGHDT, CDR2 YNNKEL (reference sequence). This CDR3 has 16 amino acids. The V segment lost 3 bases and the J segment 8 bases; nucleotides outside the gene matches: 6. CDR3 residues: CASSQGTSGSRDEQFF. The DNA of the CDR3 is TGTGCCAGCAGCCAGGGGACTAGCGGGAGTAGGGATGAGCAGTTCTTC.

The chain carries TRBV7-9 and TRBJ2-5; D is uncertain. Trimming left V 0 bases short and J 4 bases short, with 3 bases between. Germline lookup yields CDR1 SEHNR and CDR2 FQNEAQ (reference sequence). There are 12 residues in the CDR3. CDR3 residues: CASSLARETQYF. Here the CDR3 DNA reads TGTGCCAGCAGCTTAGCCCGAGAGACCCAGTACTTC.

The gene calls are TRBV28 and TRBJ2-7; tentatively, D is TRBD1 or TRBD2 (7 bases each). The CDR3 is made up of 12 amino acids. Germline CDR1 MDHEN, CDR2 SYDVKM. The V end was cut by 11 bases, the J end by 3 bases, with 14 bases between. The CDR3 region has the DNA TGTGCCTCAGGGGGGGAAGTCTACGAGCAGTACTTC. This encodes CASGGEVYEQYF. Looking up the rest from reference TRBV28 and TRBJ2-7 gives the full variable domain: DVKVTQSSRYLVKRTGEKVFLECVQDMDHENMFWYRQDPGLGLRLIYFSYDVKMKEKGDIPEGYSVSREKKERFSLILESASTNQTSMYLCASGGEVYEQYFGPGTRLTVT.

In regard to this clone: The sample contains more than one DNA sequence encoding this CDR3. The gene calls are TRBV19 and TRBJ1-1, with D hard to call. The CDR3 has 14 residues. The ends were cut back, 3 bases at V and 1 base at J, with 9 bases in the middle. From germline, CDR1 is LNHDA and CDR2 SQIVND (reference sequence). CDR3 nucleotide sequence: TGTGCCAGTAGTATCTGGGCCGAGAACACTGAAGCTTTCTTT. It encodes CASSIWAENTEAFF.

The rearrangement uses TRBV5-6 and TRBJ1-4, with TRBD1 matching over 10 bases. The CDR3 sequence is 15 residues long. After removal of 4 bases from V and 8 bases from J, the junction contained 8 bases not matched to a gene. Looked up from germline, CDR1 is SGHDT and CDR2 is YYEEEE. DNA of the CDR3: TGTGCCAGCAGCGCGACCGGGACAGGGGACGAAAAACTGTTTTTT. Translation gives CASSATGTGDEKLFF.

This clone appeared once. The V gene is TRBV19, the J gene TRBJ2-5; D is unresolved. V shed 6 bases and J shed 1 base, with 9 bases lying between them. The CDR3 extends over 13 amino acids. Germline loops: CDR1 LNHDA, CDR2 SQIVND (reference sequence). The CDR3 is CASRTSSQETQYF. The CDR3 nucleotides are TGTGCCAGTAGGACCAGTAGCCAAGAGACCCAGTACTTC.

This rearrangement joins TRBV14 to TRBJ2-1, with 7 bases lining up with TRBD2. V lost 4 bases and J lost 7; bases outside the gene matches: 13. The CDR3 contains 16 residues. Looked up from germline, CDR1 is SGHDN and CDR2 is FVKESK. CDR3 bases: TGTGCCAGCAGCCTCCGACTAGCCGGGATTACGAATGAGCAGTTCTTC. As protein: CASSLRLAGITNEQFF.

The rearrangement links TRBV28 to TRBJ2-5; D is possibly TRBD1 (5 bases). CDR1 is MDHEN, CDR2 SYDVKM, per germline. Trimming cost V 8 bases and J 2 bases, with 9 bases left between them. This CDR3 comprises 12 residues. The CDR3 spells CASGAVQETQYF. The CDR3, as DNA: TGTGCCAGCGGGGCCGTACAAGAGACCCAGTACTTC.

V usage is TRBV3-1 (or the pseudogene TRBV3-2) and J usage is TRBJ1-2; D is ambiguous. The CDR3 extends over 14 amino acids. CDR1 LGHDT and CDR2 YNNKEL come from the germline V gene (reference sequence). V was clipped by 4 bases and J by 4 bases, with 13 bases between them. CDR3 amino acids: CASSLGGRGYGYTF. DNA for the CDR3: TGTGCCAGCAGCCTGGGAGGGCGGGGCTATGGCTACACCTTC.

V is TRBV11-3 and J is TRBJ1-6; D is undetermined. The CDR3 loop spans 13 amino acids. V lost 1 base and J 5 bases, leaving 3 bases between the germline ends. CDR1 is SGHNT, CDR2 YENEEA, per germline. In DNA form, the CDR3 reads TGTGCCAGCAGCTTAGGGAATAATTCACCCCTCCACTTT. This translates into CASSLGNNSPLHF.

V is TRBV29-1 and J is TRBJ2-7, with D hard to call. The CDR3 loop spans 13 amino acids. From germline, CDR1 is SQVTM and CDR2 ANQGSEA. Trimming shortened V by 4 bases and J by 3 bases, and 13 bases separated the two germline ends. CDR3 coding DNA: TGCAGCGTTGCGCAGGCAGACCTCTACGAGCAGTACTTC. Its protein is CSVAQADLYEQYF.

The chain recombines TRBV19 with TRBJ1-2; TRBD1 agrees at 11 bases. The V gene's germline CDR1 is LNHDA and CDR2 SQIVND (reference sequence). With V trimmed by 5 bases and J by 3 bases, 5 bases remained unmatched. CDR3 length: 15 residues. The CDR3 reads CASSPWTGGDYGYTF. CDR3 bases: TGTGCCAGTAGTCCCTGGACAGGGGGCGACTATGGCTACACCTTC.

This chain's CDR3 is CASSLAVRTGNTEAFF. The CDR3 bases are TGTGCCAGCAGCTTGGCCGTGCGGACAGGGAACACTGAAGCTTTCTTT. The genes are TRBV5-5 and TRBJ1-1; the match to TRBD1 covers 7 bases. CDR1 and CDR2 from the germline V gene are SGHKS and YYEKEE (reference sequence). V gave up 0 bases and J gave up 1 base; unmatched junction bases: 6. The CDR3 runs to 16 residues.

This clone was observed a single time. V gene TRBV23-1 combines with J gene TRBJ2-7; weak D call: TRBD2 (5 bases). TRBV23-1 is reported as an ORF; its role is uncertain. V dropped 2 bases and J dropped 2 bases, with 13 bases sitting between them. The CDR3 extends over 15 amino acids. The DNA for the CDR3 is TGCGCCAGCAGTCAACGGGCTAGCCGAACCTACGAGCAGTACTTC. This sequence encodes CASSQRASRTYEQYF.

This chain joins TRBV5-4 and TRBJ1-1; 12 bases agree with TRBD1. CDR1 is SGHNT and CDR2 is YYREEE in the germline V gene (reference sequence). The V and J ends lost 4 bases and 1 base, in that order; junction bases with no gene match: 5. This CDR3 comprises 16 residues. CDR3 in DNA: TGTGCCAGCAGCCCGGGACAGGGGGCTGGGAACACTGAAGCTTTCTTT. It translates to CASSPGQGAGNTEAFF.